This T cell receptor (beta chain) is drawn from a study of cytomegalovirus exposure and HLA in healthy donors (dated by TCRdb to 2017 to 2019). A note on the overall study: An earlier analysis of roughly 500 of the donors reported over 250 Gb of sequence data and around 120 million unique TCR beta sequences obtained from roughly 170 million T cells. Both class I and class II loci were covered by HLA typing, at four-digit resolution. Roughly five DR-DQ haplotypes were handled as single units for association and clustering, since linkage in the cohort was strong. Typing coverage varied by locus: about 629-630 donors for A, B, C, DRB1 and DQB1; more than 500 for DQA1; 600 to 610 for DPA1; about 450 for DPB1. A separate validation cohort of roughly 130 different subjects was used in addition to the roughly 720-subject first cohort. Of the 300 to 450 genotyped donors, 81% were placed in the genetic ancestry cluster associated with self-reported Caucasian donors. The T cell repertoires of 666 subjects were profiled by immunosequencing and related to cytomegalovirus serostatus. The aim of the study was to test whether cataloging public T cell receptors could identify signatures of past pathogen exposure. Among 398 genotyped donors of the cohort, an average of approximately 240,000 unique TCR beta nucleotide sequences were sequenced per donor, roughly 20% of them non-productive. Roughly 310 gigabases of sequencing data and approximately 93 million unique TCR sequences were included in an early release covering roughly 600 HLA-typed donors. A later genetic analysis took genome-wide SNP genotypes for about 55% of the roughly 670 donors and used that subset as a discovery cohort. Every repertoire in the discovery cohort had been generated on one and the same sequencing platform. Alongside the repertoire data, information on donor age, sex, ethnicity and CMV serostatus was compiled. In a later analysis, previously published TCR beta repertoires from 550 to 750 donors were re-analyzed and high-resolution HLA genotyping was added so that TCR occurrence patterns could be studied. An earlier analysis of roughly 580 of the donors used high-throughput TCR beta sequencing to judge whether each TCR beta V gene segment behaved as functional or pseudogenic. The later analysis used no new phenotypic data to find candidate immune exposures, relying instead on TCR beta sequences and their occurrence across donors. To predict cytomegalovirus infection status, the study brought together high-throughput TCR immunosequencing, statistical association of individual TCRs with disease status, and machine learning. Beyond this particular receptor, the publication reports: Correlated functional status among segregating V segments might be attributable to linkage disequilibrium, but an unknown experimental factor could not be ruled out. A further reported finding was that TCR beta sequences accurately predicted the HLA-A and HLA-B alleles for most subjects in the first cohort. Roughly uniform sequencing depth across donors was assumed in presence/absence analyses, although this assumption may not hold. According to a later analysis, most CMV-associated TCR beta chains appeared to be HLA-restricted, and the HLA associations seemed to be driven largely by CMV exposure. In a later analysis, the rate of TCR association differed among HLA loci, with DRB1 alleles having the most associated TCRs and HLA-C alleles having the fewest. The authors suggested that the approach could potentially be extended to other disease states and immunological phenotypes. Cytomegalovirus status was reported to be diagnosed by the classifier with high specificity and sensitivity in both the original and validation cohorts. When HLA alleles, especially DR and DQ, strongly co-occurred, TCR associations were difficult to assign to individual alleles. While some public TCRs were present in many individuals, most TCR sequences turned up only very rarely across donors. Because HLA typing was unavailable for some donors at each locus, only the typed subset was used in association tests. This cohort had only TCR beta chains sequenced, and the lack of alpha or paired-chain data limited which features could be detected. The study gave a list of 150 to 200 TCR beta chains associated with cytomegalovirus. At a false discovery rate of 0.05, a later analysis linked roughly 17,000 TCR beta sequences to specific HLA alleles. The earlier analysis of approximately 560 of the donors excluded 15 to 20 rarely observed V segments, including chromosome 9 orphons, because counts were too low. Several of the top co-occurrence clusters appeared to be linked to parvovirus B19, influenza, CMV and Epstein-Barr virus, according to a later analysis. For the cohort, immune exposure information was limited to CMV serostatus. A few of the identified cytomegalovirus-associated TCR beta chains were confirmed in vitro to be specific for cytomegalovirus antigens. An association between a missense DCLRE1C variant and V-gene and J-gene trimming of TCR beta chains was found in a later genetic analysis and replicated in an independent cohort. In a later genetic analysis, fewer N-insertions in productive TCRs were reported among donors in an Asian-associated ancestry cluster than the 666-donor mean. In an earlier analysis of approximately 590 of the donors, most TCR beta V segments appeared in productive rearrangements about 90% or about 30% of the time, broadly matching IMGT annotations. Compared with equally common non-associated chains, HLA-associated TCR beta chains in a later analysis were more clonally expanded and had lower generation probabilities. The 87-base-pair reads could not distinguish some IMGT-functional V segments, including TRBV6-2 and TRBV6-3, so those segments were excluded. A group of highly shared sequence variants was considered likely to be a technical artifact of the sequencing pipeline.

Concerning this clone itself: The antigen this receptor binds is unknown. Within one base of it there is no much larger clone, and no base qualities were kept.

Here V drops 4 bases and J drops 7 bases, and the junction holds 3 bases not matched to any gene. The germline V gene encodes CDR1 SGHRS and CDR2 YFSETQ. The CDR3 measures 13 amino acids from cysteine to phenylalanine. The DNA shown is the 39-base CDR3, in frame from base 1. The cohort comprised some 700 healthy bone marrow donors. Cohort members were all nominally healthy when sampled, although unrecorded immune exposures were likely present. The donor tested CMV seronegative and was one of the 352 seronegative cohort members. A peripheral blood sample was collected from each donor, and TCR beta sequencing was performed on peripheral blood mononuclear cells. Genomic DNA was extracted from the blood cell samples with the Qiagen DNeasy Blood Extraction Kit. Libraries were made using the immunoSEQ multiplex PCR assay. For the multiplex PCR, a mixture combining 60 forward primers for TCR Vbeta segments and 13 reverse primers for TCR Jbeta segments was used. A multiplex PCR assay on genomic DNA amplified the CDR3 region of rearranged TCR beta genes. Amplified TCR beta libraries were sequenced as 87-base-pair reads on the Illumina HiSeq System. As for how the authors treated the data: In a later analysis, 77 million or so unique TCR beta chains were counted across the approximately 640 repertoires, and roughly 11 million of these chains were shared by at least two donors. To remove PCR and sequencing errors, raw reads were error-corrected and collapsed into unique sequences using a nearest-neighbor algorithm that merged closely related sequences. Alignment of CDR3 sequences to IMGT reference sequences was used to assign V, D and J gene segments. For a sequence to be retained, a match of at least six nucleotides to both a V gene segment and a J gene segment was required. A rearrangement counted as productive if the CDR3 had no stop codons and remained in frame with V and J, and every other rearrangement counted as non-productive. CDR3 was defined by IMGT convention, running from the second conserved V-encoded cysteine to the conserved J-encoded phenylalanine. The earlier analysis of around 640 of the donors excluded sequences that lacked an unambiguous match to a single V gene segment. An earlier analysis of approximately 590 of the donors classified V segments as functional when productive rearrangements were above 56.7% and as segregating when the standard deviation between donors was above 5%. A statistical classification framework was built for diagnosing cytomegalovirus status from the catalog of TCR beta chain sequences. In a later analysis, TCR nucleotide sequences were compared against IMGT/GENE-DB human TR gene sequences so that V and J genes could be assigned. The TCRdist pipeline was used in a later analysis to assign CDR3 sequences and most-parsimonious VDJ recombination scenarios. In a later analysis, each TCR beta chain was defined by its CDR3 amino acid sequence together with its V-gene family, and reads lacking a unique V-gene family were excluded. In a later analysis, several hundred highly shared, low-generation-probability nucleotide sequences were removed to address suspected cross-contamination and a sequencing artifact. A later analysis calculated a clonal expansion index for each public chain from normalized within-repertoire ranks of inferred template counts. In a later analysis, generation probabilities were computed using a VDJ recombination model fitted to out-of-frame rearrangements, and the results were checked against IGoR. In a later analysis, hypergeometric tests were used to score TCR-TCR, TCR-HLA and TCR-CMV co-occurrence, with a repertoire-size bias correction applied to TCR pairs. In a later analysis, false discovery rates were estimated by permuting HLA or CMV assignments 20 times. In a later analysis, co-occurring TCRs were grouped using DBSCAN, and TCRdist sequence similarity was added for clustering within HLA-allele-positive subsets. Co-occurrence clustering excluded repertoires with fewer than 30,000 or more than 120,000 public chains, plus five with anomalous nucleotide sharing. Here the immuneACCESS table is served through TCRdb, limited to in-frame sequences with V and J called. Missing clones are a known gap in these copies; in checked studies unresolved V genes cover under half, and the rest lacks a known reason. V, J and clone size derive from that table, while D and trimming were established from the DNA sequence. The sample table contains about 160,000 clones; only one count was recorded for 65% to 80% of them. The top ten constitute approximately 2.3% of the sample.

The chain was built from TRBV5-1 and TRBJ1-4, with TRBD1 identical over 8 junction bases. The sequence came from a man aged 35 to 55 in good health and CMV-seronegative. The sample taken for sequencing was PBMCs. The bases are TGCGCCAGCAGCCGGACAGGGCTTGAAAAACTGTTTTTT. It is translated as CASSRTGLEKLFF.